This paragraph reports one TCR beta chain. The sample originates from a study of blood T cell repertoires in COVID-19. Trimming shortened V by 3 bases and J by 1 base, and 6 bases separated the two germline ends. CDR3 size: 13 residues. Germline CDR1 is SGHTA and CDR2 is FQGNSA. Authors' processing steps: Estimation of nucleated cell counts relied on the amplification of reference gene primers. Some clones are missing from TCRdb's copy, which holds only in-frame ones; the method was immunoSEQ multiplex PCR. V, J and clone size were drawn from that table, and D and trimming were deduced from the DNA. Seen here are about 74,000 clones, approximately 80% observed once, and the top ten hold around 41%.

The sequence was collected from a man aged 80 or over with acute or convalescent COVID-19. The chain recombines TRBV7-2 with TRBJ1-1, with no clear D. Sequencing used peripheral blood. CDR3 bases: TGTGCCAGCAGCTTGACATGGAACACTGAAGCTTTCTTT. As protein: CASSLTWNTEAFF.